The clone carrying this TCR beta chain was seen only once. J was trimmed by 2 bases and V by 6 bases; bases with no gene match: 6. Germline V gene lookup returns CDR1 SNHLY and CDR2 FYNNEI. The CDR3 spans 16 residues. The record originates from a study of blood T cell repertoires in COVID-19. Data came from immunoSEQ multiplex PCR; TCRdb stores just in-frame clones and leaves some out. The table lists roughly 79,000 clones, roughly four fifths of them singletons. The gene calls are TRBV2 and TRBJ2-3; the match to TRBD2 covers 12 bases. Input material: peripheral blood. The source is a human donor in a cohort sampled during active COVID-19. CDR3 sequence reads: CASRQTSGGITDTQYF. CDR3 in DNA: TGTGCCAGCAGACAGACTAGCGGGGGAATCACAGATACGCAGTATTTT.